The 12 T cell receptor beta chains given below trace back to one sample, sequenced in a study of blood T cell repertoires in COVID-19. TCRdb's copy holds only in-frame clones and misses some; the assay was immunoSEQ multiplex PCR. The sample shows roughly 250,000 clones, over 80% of them seen only once. Sequencing was carried out using peripheral blood. The receptors derive from a woman between 40 and 55 years old with acute or convalescent COVID-19.

This chain links TRBV28 with TRBJ1-3; D gene unclear. Germline-derived CDR1 and CDR2 are MDHEN and SYDVKM. The CDR3 contains 15 residues. Trimming took off 7 bases at V and 2 bases at J, with 15 bases between the two ends. CDR3 residues: CASTPLRHAGNTIYF. CDR3 nucleotide sequence: TGTGCCAGCACCCCCCTGCGGCACGCTGGAAACACCATATATTTT.

The genes are TRBV25-1 and TRBJ1-1; 8 positions agree with TRBD1. Germline V gives CDR1 MGHDK, CDR2 SYGVNS. This CDR3 contains 11 residues. Trimming removed 11 bases from V and 6 bases from J; junction bases left unmatched: 5. The DNA for the CDR3 is TGTGCCGTCTTCAGGGGGCCTGAAGCTTTCTTT. Translating it yields CAVFRGPEAFF.

The chain couples TRBV25-1 to TRBJ1-2, with 10 bases fitting TRBD1. The V gene's germline CDR1 is MGHDK and CDR2 SYGVNS. This CDR3 region has 12 residues. The junction had 6 bases not matched to a gene; V was cut back by 6 bases and J by 11 bases. CDR3 sequence: CASSPGTGAYTF. DNA of the CDR3: TGTGCCAGCAGCCCCGGGACAGGGGCGTACACCTTC.

This rearrangement joins TRBV6-5 to TRBJ2-3, with D possibly TRBD2 on 6 matching bases. Germline loops: CDR1 MNHEY, CDR2 SVGAGI. The CDR3 consists of 14 residues. The V end was cut by 2 bases, the J end by 3 bases, with 9 bases between. The CDR3 region is CASSYGRRTDTQYF. DNA of the CDR3: TGTGCCAGCAGTTACGGGAGGCGGACAGATACGCAGTATTTT.

The chain carries TRBV6-1 and TRBJ1-2; 12 nucleotides line up with TRBD1. V was clipped by 0 bases and J by 3 bases; unmatched bases: 8. CDR1 and CDR2 (germline): MNHNS, SASEGT. The CDR3 loop spans 18 amino acids. The CDR3 sequence: CASSEASWGQGADYGYTF. The CDR3 DNA sequence: TGTGCCAGCAGTGAAGCTTCCTGGGGACAGGGGGCTGACTATGGCTACACCTTC.

The chain carries TRBV7-2 and TRBJ1-2; weak D call: TRBD1 (5 bases). The V end lost 3 bases, the J end lost 0 bases, and 14 bases lay between the germline ends. Germline V gene lookup returns CDR1 SGHTA and CDR2 FQGNSA. The length of the CDR3 is 16 residues. The CDR3 sequence is CASSFSGARANYGYTF. CDR3 sequence (DNA): TGTGCCAGCAGCTTTAGCGGGGCACGAGCTAACTATGGCTACACCTTC.

The V and J genes are TRBV18 and TRBJ1-2; the match to TRBD1 covers 8 bases. The CDR3 contains 13 residues. The germline CDR1 and CDR2 sequences are KGHSH and LQKENI. V shed 6 bases, J shed 4 bases, and the junction held 4 bases outside the gene matches. CDR3: CASSPDRAYGYTF. DNA of the CDR3: TGTGCCAGCTCCCCGGACAGGGCCTATGGCTACACCTTC.

CDR3 region: CASSLVGGYGYTF. The DNA of the CDR3 is TGTGCCAGCAGCTTGGTGGGGGGCTATGGCTACACCTTC. The chain couples TRBV5-6 to TRBJ1-2, with D possibly TRBD1 on 5 matching bases. CDR3 size: 13 residues. V lost 0 bases to trimming and J lost 4 bases, with 7 bases between them. Germline V CDR1 and CDR2: SGHDT, YYEEEE.

This chain uses TRBV5-5 with TRBJ1-2, with D tentatively TRBD1 (5 bases). V was shortened by 2 bases and J by 6 bases, with 14 bases between the two germline ends. Germline V gene sequence: CDR1 SGHKS, CDR2 YYEKEE (reference sequence). The CDR3 extends over 14 amino acids. Written as DNA, the CDR3 is TGTGCCAGCAGCTTTCTAGGAGACAGAGATGGCTACACCTTC. The encoded protein is CASSFLGDRDGYTF.

This clone was seen only a few times. The rearrangement uses TRBV6-4 and TRBJ1-2, with 9 bases that match TRBD1. The junction had 3 bases not matched to a gene; V was cut back by 4 bases and J by 3 bases. CDR3 length: 14 residues. Germline V lookup: CDR1 MRHNA, CDR2 SNTAGT. The CDR3 DNA reads TGTGCCAGCAGTGCCACAGGGGGCGACTATGGCTACACCTTC. Protein sequence: CASSATGGDYGYTF.

The chain's CDR3 is CASSLVGGNNQPQHF. Written as DNA, the CDR3 is TGTGCCAGCAGCTTAGTAGGGGGCAACAATCAGCCCCAGCATTTT. This chain links TRBV11-2 with TRBJ1-5; 7 bases match TRBD1. J gave up 3 bases and V 1 base, and 3 bases lay outside the gene matches. CDR1 and CDR2 (germline): SGHAT, FQNNGV. The CDR3 covers 15 residues.

This clone occurred once. V gene TRBV5-1 combines with J gene TRBJ1-2, with 8 positions matching TRBD1. Germline-derived CDR1 and CDR2 are SGHRS and YFSETQ. V was pared by 4 bases and J by 6 bases, with 14 bases of the junction left unmatched. This CDR3 spans 16 amino acids. The CDR3 sequence is CASSQVQGAPAHGYTF. In nucleotides, the CDR3 is TGCGCCAGCAGCCAGGTGCAGGGGGCGCCCGCTCATGGCTACACCTTC.